The clone carrying this T cell receptor beta chain was seen once. Antigen: not known. The CDR3 spans 17 residues. With V trimmed by 5 bases and J by 2 bases, 11 bases remained unmatched. CDR1 is ENHRY, CDR2 SYGVKD, per germline. It was with 60 Vbeta and 13 Jbeta primers that the PCR ran. The protocol was immunoSEQ multiplex PCR, while the TCRdb copy is restricted to in-frame clones and leaves out a portion. The repertoire has about 230,000 clones, around 84% of them found once; the top ten carry about 0.22%. This sample is part of a study of cytomegalovirus exposure and HLA in healthy donors. Regarding the study as a whole: It was only CMV serostatus that was available as immune exposure information. The study reported that TCR beta sequences accurately predicted HLA-A and HLA-B alleles in most subjects. Researchers counted 150 to 200 TCR beta chains as cytomegalovirus-associated.

The chain recombines TRBV10-3 with TRBJ1-2; 10 nucleotides match TRBD1. The origin of this receptor is a girl aged 2-10 years in good health and CMV-seronegative. Source material: PBMCs. This chain's CDR3 is CAISRISGTGDNYGYTF. CDR3 sequence (DNA): TGTGCCATCAGTCGGATATCCGGGACAGGGGACAACTATGGCTACACCTTC.